This is a list of T cell receptor beta chains from one sample in a study of cytomegalovirus exposure and HLA in healthy donors. The assay was immunoSEQ multiplex PCR, and TCRdb's table has in-frame clones only and misses some. The table lists some 150,000 clones, about 75% of them singletons. The sequencing sample was made of PBMCs. The receptors come from a woman in her forties in good health and CMV-seronegative. CDR3s include the opening cysteine and the closing phenylalanine or tryptophan. The D gene is left open where the match is weak. Clone size is not always given. Where it is, it says once, few, many or a class for expanded clones.

clone_size,d_call,j_call,v_call,cdr3_nt,cdr3_aa
few,TRBD1,TRBJ2-2,TRBV27,TGTGCCAGCATAAGCCTGGGACAGGGGGCGACCGGGGAGCTGTTTTTT,CASISLGQGATGELFF
few,.,TRBJ2-7,TRBV28,TGTGCCAGCAGACGGGACACCAGCTCCTACGAGCAGTACTTC,CASRRDTSSYEQYF
once,.,TRBJ2-3,TRBV28,TGTGCCAGCAGCCCGCAACATAAAGTGACAGATACGCAGTATTTT,CASSPQHKVTDTQYF
.,.,TRBJ1-1,TRBV5-1,TGCGCCAGCAGCTTAAGCTCAACCCACACTGAAGCTTTCTTT,CASSLSSTHTEAFF
.,.,TRBJ2-7,TRBV4-2,TGTGCCAGCAGCCAAGCCGGGACTGTGTCCTACGAGCAGTACTTC,CASSQAGTVSYEQYF
.,.,TRBJ1-2,TRBV5-6,TGTGCCAGCAGAGAGAACTCTAGGGGAAACTATGGCTACACCTTC,CASRENSRGNYGYTF
.,TRBD1,TRBJ1-1,TRBV28,TGTGCCAGCAGCAGGACCGGGACAGGGAGTAGAGCTTTCTTT,CASSRTGTGSRAFF
once,TRBD1,TRBJ2-1,TRBV12-5,TGTGCTAGTGGTTTACAGGGGGCTCGGGAGCAGTTCTTC,CASGLQGAREQFF
few,TRBD1,TRBJ1-6,TRBV6-6,TGTGCCAGCAGAATCGGACAGGTTAATTCACCCCTCCACTTT,CASRIGQVNSPLHF
.,TRBD1,TRBJ1-3,TRBV18,TGTGCCAGCTCTGGGACAGGGGCTGGAAACACCATATATTTT,CASSGTGAGNTIYF
.,TRBD1,TRBJ1-1,TRBV28,TGTGCCAGCAGCCTACGACAGGGGGCTTGGACTGAAGCTTTCTTT,CASSLRQGAWTEAFF
.,.,TRBJ1-1,TRBV7-9,TGTGCCAGCAGCTCCGGGACTGCGAACACTGAAGCTTTCTTT,CASSSGTANTEAFF
.,TRBD1,TRBJ2-3,TRBV7-2,TGTGCCAGCAGCTCACAAGGGACAGGGGGCTTTAGCACAGATACGCAGTATTTT,CASSSQGTGGFSTDTQYF
.,TRBD2,TRBJ2-5,TRBV7-9,TGTGCCAGCAGCTCTCTAGCGGCCCAAGAGACCCAGTACTTC,CASSSLAAQETQYF
.,.,TRBJ1-4,TRBV7-6,TGTGCCAGCTCCCGGGGCAGGGGTAATGAAAAACTGTTTTTT,CASSRGRGNEKLFF
.,.,TRBJ1-1,TRBV18,TGTGCCAGCTCGTTGACAGAACCGGTGAACACTGAAGCTTTCTTT,CASSLTEPVNTEAFF
few,.,TRBJ2-2,TRBV5-1,TGCGCCAGCAGCGTGACAGAGTCATACACCGGGGAGCTGTTTTTT,CASSVTESYTGELFF
.,.,TRBJ1-5,TRBV5-1,TGCGCCAGCAGCACGGGACAATTCAATCAGCCCCAGCATTTT,CASSTGQFNQPQHF
once,.,TRBJ2-2,TRBV4-1,TGCGCCAGCAGCCACCCCGGTCCCGGGGAGCTGTTTTTT,CASSHPGPGELFF
.,TRBD1,TRBJ2-4,TRBV5-1,TGCGCCAGCAGCGGGACAGGGGGGAACCTAGCCAAAAACATTCAGTACTTC,CASSGTGGNLAKNIQYF
.,TRBD2,TRBJ2-5,TRBV18,TGTGCCAGCTCACCGCAGACTAGCGGGAAAGAGACCCAGTACTTC,CASSPQTSGKETQYF
.,.,TRBJ1-2,TRBV29-1,TGCAGCGTTGCGACGGCAGGGGATTATGGCTACCCCTTC,CSVATAGDYGYPF
.,TRBD1,TRBJ2-7,TRBV28,TGTGCCAGCAGACCGGGACAGGGGATGTACGAGCAGTACTTC,CASRPGQGMYEQYF
.,TRBD1,TRBJ2-6,TRBV10-3,TGTGCCATCTCCCTCGACAGGGCTGGGGCCAACGTCCTGACTTTC,CAISLDRAGANVLTF
.,.,TRBJ2-5,TRBV15,TGTGCCACCAGCAGGAGAGCGGCCACGGGATCAAAAGAGACCCAGTACTTC,CATSRRAATGSKETQYF
few,TRBD1,TRBJ1-4,TRBV10-3,TGTGCCATCAGTGTGGGACAGCTTTTGTTTTTT,CAISVGQLLFF
.,.,TRBJ1-1,TRBV29-1,TGCAGCGTTTTTGGGGCTTCTGAAGCTTTCTTT,CSVFGASEAFF
.,.,TRBJ2-2,TRBV28,TGTGCCAGCAGTCTCCCCGGTCGGGGGATAAACACCGGGGAGCTGTTTTTT,CASSLPGRGINTGELFF
.,.,TRBJ1-2,TRBV10-2,TGCGCCATCCTATCACCCGGCTACACCTTC,CAILSPGYTF
.,.,TRBJ1-1,TRBV15,TGTGCCACCAGCCCCAAGACCAGAGGTAGGGCTTTCTTT,CATSPKTRGRAFF
.,TRBD1,TRBJ1-1,TRBV29-1,TGCAGCGTTGAACCAGGGACAGGGAGGCACACTGAAGCTTTCTTT,CSVEPGTGRHTEAFF
.,.,TRBJ2-7,TRBV5-4,TGTGCCAGCAGCTTCTCTCGCTCCTACGAGCAGTACTTC,CASSFSRSYEQYF
.,.,TRBJ1-1,TRBV7-9,TGTGCCAGCAGCCCCCGGGGAACTGAAGCTTTCTTT,CASSPRGTEAFF
.,TRBD1,TRBJ1-2,TRBV27,TGTGCCAGCAGGTTGGGACAGTATGGCTACACCTTC,CASRLGQYGYTF
.,.,TRBJ1-2,TRBV10-1,TGCGCCAGCAGTGACCCCCGGGACTTCTCCTATGGCTACACCTTC,CASSDPRDFSYGYTF
.,.,TRBJ2-7,TRBV29-1,TGCAGCGTTGTACACAGGGCGCGATTCTACGAGCAGTACTTC,CSVVHRARFYEQYF
.,TRBD2,TRBJ2-1,TRBV5-6,TGTGCCAGCAGCACCACTAGCGGGGGGACATACAATGAGCAGTTCTTC,CASSTTSGGTYNEQFF
many,.,TRBJ1-2,TRBV29-1,TGCAGCGTTGAAGAATTCAGGGCCTCTGGCTACACCTTC,CSVEEFRASGYTF
.,.,TRBJ2-1,TRBV4-3,TGCGCCAGCAGCTCCGGACCCGGGAGTAGCTACAATGAGCAGTTCTTC,CASSSGPGSSYNEQFF
.,.,TRBJ1-1,TRBV5-1,TGCGCCAGCAGCTTGGAGGGGGCTGAAGCTTTCTTT,CASSLEGAEAFF